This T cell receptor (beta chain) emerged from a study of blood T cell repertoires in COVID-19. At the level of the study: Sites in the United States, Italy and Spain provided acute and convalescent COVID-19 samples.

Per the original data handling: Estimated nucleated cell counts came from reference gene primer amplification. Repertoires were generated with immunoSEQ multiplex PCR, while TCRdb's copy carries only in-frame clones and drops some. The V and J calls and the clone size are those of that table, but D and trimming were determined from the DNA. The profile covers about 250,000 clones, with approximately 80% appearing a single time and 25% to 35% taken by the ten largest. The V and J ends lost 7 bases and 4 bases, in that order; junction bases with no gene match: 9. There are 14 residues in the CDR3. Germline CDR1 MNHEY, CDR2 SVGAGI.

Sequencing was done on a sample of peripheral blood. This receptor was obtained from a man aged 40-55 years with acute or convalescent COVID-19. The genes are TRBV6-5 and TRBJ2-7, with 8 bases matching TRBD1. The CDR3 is CASTFRDRGYEQYF. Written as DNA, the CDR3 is TGTGCCAGCACCTTCAGAGACAGGGGATACGAGCAGTACTTC.